The 3 T cell receptor beta chains listed next were all sequenced from one sample in a study of low-dose radiotherapy and immunotherapy resistance in tumors. Both TCRalpha and TCRbeta chains were reverse transcribed with V-gene-specific primers. The authors ran around 22 PCR cycles to amplify TCRs with a constant-region primer and V-primer adapter. TCRdb independently ran MiXCR on the reads; one entry per CDR3 protein. The profile shows more than 50,000 distinct CDR3 sequences, about 25% of them singletons. Time point specified: after trial treatment. Treatment denoted: LDRT plus nivolumab, ipilimumab, low-dose cyclophosphamide and aspirin (RACIN trial). The source material was PBMCs, sampled after low-dose radiotherapy plus immunotherapy. These receptor sequences come from a male donor with prostate cancer.

This clonotype has ten or more counts. The CDR3 is CSAATGRYEQYF. As DNA, the CDR3 is TGCAGCGCCGCGACTGGGCGCTACGAGCAGTACTTC. This chain joins TRBV29-1 and TRBJ2-7, with unresolved D. Germline lookup yields CDR1 SQVTM and CDR2 ANQGSEA. Trimming pared 7 bases from V and 3 bases from J, leaving 13 bases between. The CDR3 contains 12 residues.

Remarks on this clonotype: It is likely a read error: a sequence one base away is far more abundant. The rearrangement joins TRBV5-3 to TRBJ2-1; D remains unclear. TRBV5-3 is an ORF; its function is uncertain. This CDR3 comprises 16 residues. The CDR3 sequence: CACSPNAVSSYNEQFF. CDR3 DNA sequence: TGCGCCTGCAGCCCTAATGCCGTTAGCTCCTACAATGAGCAGTTCTTC.

This clonotype was seen at least ten times. The chain couples TRBV7-2 to TRBJ2-2; D not resolved. Trimming took 3 bases from V and 2 from J, leaving 4 bases between them. This CDR3 is built from 13 residues. Germline V lookup: CDR1 SGHTA, CDR2 FQGNSA. CDR3 nucleotides: TGTGCCAGCAGCTTTCCCAACACCGGGGAGCTGTTTTTT. It codes for CASSFPNTGELFF.